Sequencing of this T cell receptor (beta chain) was carried out in a study of post-analysis software for immune sequencing data. About the study: Progressive-relapsing, secondary progressive and relapsing-remitting multiple sclerosis were among the disease courses included. The study, taken as a whole, reports: Same-batch preparations were strongly co-clustered by F measure. The five TRBV segments detected at higher frequency in patients than in controls included TRBV5-6, TRBV5-1 and TRBV20-1.

Presence of unique molecular identifiers characterized the TCR beta cDNA libraries. Input of roughly 0.9 to 11 million T cells yielded around 500,000 cDNA molecules. MiXCR, run by TCRdb on the PCR reads, gives a single entry per CDR3 protein. The sample lists hundreds of thousands of distinct CDR3 sequences, less than 40% occurring once. V was shortened by 3 bases and J by 3 bases, with 9 bases between the two germline ends. The CDR3 loop spans 13 amino acids. Germline CDR1 is SNHLY and CDR2 is FYNNEI. About this clonotype itself: Its antigen is as yet unknown.

V gene TRBV2 combines with J gene TRBJ2-7; no clear D gene. Sequenced input: blood. The receptor comes from a girl aged 2 to 9 with multiple sclerosis. For the CDR3, the DNA is TGTGCCAGCAGTGAGTACGACGGCTACGAGCAGTACTTC. This sequence encodes CASSEYDGYEQYF.